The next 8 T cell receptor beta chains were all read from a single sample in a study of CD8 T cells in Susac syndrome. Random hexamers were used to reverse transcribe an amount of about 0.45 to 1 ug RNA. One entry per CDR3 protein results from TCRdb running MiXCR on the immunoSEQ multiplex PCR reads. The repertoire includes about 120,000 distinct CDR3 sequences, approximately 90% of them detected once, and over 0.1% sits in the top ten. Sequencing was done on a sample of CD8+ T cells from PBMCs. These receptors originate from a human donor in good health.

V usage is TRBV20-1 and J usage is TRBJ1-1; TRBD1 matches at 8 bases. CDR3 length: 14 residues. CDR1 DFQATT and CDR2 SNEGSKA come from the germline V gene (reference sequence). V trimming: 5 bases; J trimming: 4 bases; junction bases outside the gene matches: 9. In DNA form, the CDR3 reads TGCAGTGCTGACCAGATGGACAGGGCCACTGAAGCTTTCTTT. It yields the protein CSADQMDRATEAFF.

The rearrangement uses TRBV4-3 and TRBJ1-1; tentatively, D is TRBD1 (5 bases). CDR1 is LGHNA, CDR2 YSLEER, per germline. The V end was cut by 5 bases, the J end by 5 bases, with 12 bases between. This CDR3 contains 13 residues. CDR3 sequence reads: CASSLMGETEAFF. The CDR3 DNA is TGCGCCAGCAGCTTGATGGGGGAGACTGAAGCTTTCTTT.

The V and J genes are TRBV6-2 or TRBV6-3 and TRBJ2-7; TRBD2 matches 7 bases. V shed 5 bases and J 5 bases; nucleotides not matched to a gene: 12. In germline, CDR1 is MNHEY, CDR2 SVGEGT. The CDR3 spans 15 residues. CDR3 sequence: CASSDPIGGLDEQYF. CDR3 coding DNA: TGTGCCAGCAGTGACCCGATCGGGGGGTTGGACGAGCAGTACTTC.

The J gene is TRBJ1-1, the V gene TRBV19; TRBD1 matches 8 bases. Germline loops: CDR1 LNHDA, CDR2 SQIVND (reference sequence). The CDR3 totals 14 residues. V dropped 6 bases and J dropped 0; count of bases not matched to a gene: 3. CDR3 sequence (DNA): TGTGCCAGTAGGGACAGGGATTTGAACACTGAAGCTTTCTTT. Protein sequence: CASRDRDLNTEAFF.

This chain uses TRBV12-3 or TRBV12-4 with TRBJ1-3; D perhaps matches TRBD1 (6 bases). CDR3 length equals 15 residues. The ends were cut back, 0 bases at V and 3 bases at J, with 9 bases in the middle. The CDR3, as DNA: TGTGCCAGCAGTTTAGCGGGGGCGCGTGGAAACACCATATATTTT. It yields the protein CASSLAGARGNTIYF.

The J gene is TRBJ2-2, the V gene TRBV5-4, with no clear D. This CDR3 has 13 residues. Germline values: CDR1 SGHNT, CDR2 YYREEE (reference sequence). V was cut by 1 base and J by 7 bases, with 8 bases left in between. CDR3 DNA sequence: TGTGCCAGCAGCTTGTTTGGCGACGGGGAGCTGTTTTTT. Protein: CASSLFGDGELFF.

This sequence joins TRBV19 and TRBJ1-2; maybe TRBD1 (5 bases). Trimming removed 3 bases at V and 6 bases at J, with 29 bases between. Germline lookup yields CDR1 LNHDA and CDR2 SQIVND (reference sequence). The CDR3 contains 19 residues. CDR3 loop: CASSMDPGLSAVLGDGYTF. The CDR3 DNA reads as TGTGCCAGTAGTATGGACCCGGGACTGTCCGCGGTTCTAGGCGATGGCTACACCTTC.

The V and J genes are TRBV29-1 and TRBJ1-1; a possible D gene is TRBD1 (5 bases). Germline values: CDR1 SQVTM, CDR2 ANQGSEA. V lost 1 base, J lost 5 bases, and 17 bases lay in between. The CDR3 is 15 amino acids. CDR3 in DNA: TGCAGCGTTGAAGGTGCCCCTGACAGTCCGACTGAAGCTTTCTTT. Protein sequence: CSVEGAPDSPTEAFF.